The clone carrying this TCR beta chain came up a few times. Its antigen remains unknown. This record comes from a study of T cell repertoires in cytomegalovirus infection. Study summary: Indications came from public TCR beta signatures; they pointed to CMV infection and to a matching HLA type. General study findings and limits: Dominating the ex vivo response were TCR beta clonotypes that were CMV-specific and HLA-C-restricted. CMV carriers having the relevant HLA were flagged by cumulative public TCR beta family frequency.

This CDR3 has 13 residues. Trimming shortened V by 8 bases and J by 7 bases, and 18 bases separated the two germline ends. TCRdb fed the reads into MiXCR, producing one record per CDR3 protein. The sample includes about 570,000 distinct CDR3 sequences, 40% of them seen just once. This TCR came from a human donor in good health (CMV status not recorded). Some clones in this sample may be carry-over from other donors' samples. The chain has TRBV5-3 and TRBJ1-1; D is undetermined. TRBV5-3 is an ORF; its function is uncertain. Sequenced here: cultured PBMCs, sampled from culture after CMV antigen stimulation. DNA for the CDR3: TGTGCCAGCACCATCTTGTTGGGTGGTGAAGCTTTCTTT. This gives the protein CASTILLGGEAFF.